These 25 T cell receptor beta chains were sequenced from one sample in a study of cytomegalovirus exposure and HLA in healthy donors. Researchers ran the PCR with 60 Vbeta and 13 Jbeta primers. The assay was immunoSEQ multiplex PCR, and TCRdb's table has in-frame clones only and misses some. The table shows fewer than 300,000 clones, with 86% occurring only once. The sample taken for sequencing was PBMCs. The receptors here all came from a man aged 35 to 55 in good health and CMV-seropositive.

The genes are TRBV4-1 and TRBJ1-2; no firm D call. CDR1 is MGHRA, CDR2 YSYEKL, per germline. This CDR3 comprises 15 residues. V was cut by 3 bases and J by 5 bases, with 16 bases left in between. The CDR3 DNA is TGCGCCAGCAGCCAGTTCGGGAGCCCAGGATATGGCTACACCTTC. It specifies CASSQFGSPGYGYTF.

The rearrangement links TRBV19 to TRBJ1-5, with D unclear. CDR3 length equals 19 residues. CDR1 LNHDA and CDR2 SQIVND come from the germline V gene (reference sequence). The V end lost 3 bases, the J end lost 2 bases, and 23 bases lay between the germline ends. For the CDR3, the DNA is TGTGCCAGTAGTATCGAAATCCCCAGGCTCTTCGGGGGCAATCAGCCCCAGCATTTT. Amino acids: CASSIEIPRLFGGNQPQHF. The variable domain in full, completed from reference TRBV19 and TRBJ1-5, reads DGGITQSPKYLFRKEGQNVTLSCEQNLNHDAMYWYRQDPGQGLRLIYYSQIVNDFQKGDIAEGYSVSREKKESFPLTVTSAQKNPTAFYLCASSIEIPRLFGGNQPQHFGDGTRLSIL.

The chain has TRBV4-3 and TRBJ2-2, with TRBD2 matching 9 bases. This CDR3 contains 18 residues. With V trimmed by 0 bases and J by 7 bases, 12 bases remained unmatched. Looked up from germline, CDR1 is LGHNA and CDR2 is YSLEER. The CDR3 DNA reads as TGCGCCAGCAGCCAAGATGAAACTAGCGGGTTCAAGGGCGGGGAGCTGTTTTTT. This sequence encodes CASSQDETSGFKGGELFF.

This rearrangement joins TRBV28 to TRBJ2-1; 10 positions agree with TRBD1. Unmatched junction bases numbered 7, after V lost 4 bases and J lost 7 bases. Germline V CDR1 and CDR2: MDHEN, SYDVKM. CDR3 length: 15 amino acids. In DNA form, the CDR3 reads TGTGCCAGCAGTTCCACGACAGGGGGCAGGAATGAGCAGTTCTTC. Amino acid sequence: CASSSTTGGRNEQFF.

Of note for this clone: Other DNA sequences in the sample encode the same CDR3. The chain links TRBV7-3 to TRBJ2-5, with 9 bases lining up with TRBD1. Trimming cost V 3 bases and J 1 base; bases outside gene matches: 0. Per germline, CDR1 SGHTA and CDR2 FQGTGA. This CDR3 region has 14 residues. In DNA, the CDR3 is TGTGCCAGCAGCTTGACAGGGGGCCAAGAGACCCAGTACTTC. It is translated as CASSLTGGQETQYF.

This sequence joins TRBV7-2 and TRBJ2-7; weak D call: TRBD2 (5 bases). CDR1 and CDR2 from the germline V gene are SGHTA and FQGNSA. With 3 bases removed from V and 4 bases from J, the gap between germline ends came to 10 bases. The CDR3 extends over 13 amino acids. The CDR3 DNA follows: TGTGCCAGCAGCTTCGGGGATTCGTACGAGCAGTACTTC. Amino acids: CASSFGDSYEQYF. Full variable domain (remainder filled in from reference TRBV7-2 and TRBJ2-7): GAGVSQSPSNKVTEKGKDVELRCDPISGHTALYWYRQSLGQGLEFLIYFQGNSAPDKSGLPSDRFSAERTGGSVSTLTIQRTQQEDSAVYLCASSFGDSYEQYFGPGTRLTVT.

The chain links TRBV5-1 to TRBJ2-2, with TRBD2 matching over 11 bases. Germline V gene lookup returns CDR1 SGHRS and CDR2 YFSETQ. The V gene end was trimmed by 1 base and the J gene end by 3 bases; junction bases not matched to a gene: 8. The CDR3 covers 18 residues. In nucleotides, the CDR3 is TGCGCCAGCAGCTTGTCATCTAGCGGGAGGTTCGACACCGGGGAGCTGTTTTTT. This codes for CASSLSSSGRFDTGELFF. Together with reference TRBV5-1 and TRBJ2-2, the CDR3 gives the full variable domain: KAGVTQTPRYLIKTRGQQVTLSCSPISGHRSVSWYQQTPGQGLQFLFEYFSETQRNKGNFPGRFSGRQFSNSRSEMNVSTLELGDSALYLCASSLSSSGRFDTGELFFGEGSRLTVL.

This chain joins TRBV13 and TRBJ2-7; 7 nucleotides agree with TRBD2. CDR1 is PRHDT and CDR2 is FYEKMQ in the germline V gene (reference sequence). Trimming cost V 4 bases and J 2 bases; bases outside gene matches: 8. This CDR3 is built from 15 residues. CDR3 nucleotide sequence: TGTGCCAGCAGCTCCAGCGGGACTCCCCCCTACGAGCAGTACTTC. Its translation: CASSSSGTPPYEQYF.

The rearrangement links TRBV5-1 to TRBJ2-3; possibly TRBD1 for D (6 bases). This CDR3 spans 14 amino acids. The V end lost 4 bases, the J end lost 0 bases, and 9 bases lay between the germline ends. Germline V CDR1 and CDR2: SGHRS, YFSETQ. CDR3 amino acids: CASSLQGSTDTQYF. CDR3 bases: TGCGCCAGCAGCCTACAGGGTAGCACAGATACGCAGTATTTT.

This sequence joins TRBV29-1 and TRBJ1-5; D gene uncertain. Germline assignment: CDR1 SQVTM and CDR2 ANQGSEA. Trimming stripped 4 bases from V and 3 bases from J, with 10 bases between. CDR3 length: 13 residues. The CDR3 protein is CSVGYSTNQPQHF. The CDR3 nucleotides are TGCAGCGTTGGGTACAGTACCAATCAGCCCCAGCATTTT.

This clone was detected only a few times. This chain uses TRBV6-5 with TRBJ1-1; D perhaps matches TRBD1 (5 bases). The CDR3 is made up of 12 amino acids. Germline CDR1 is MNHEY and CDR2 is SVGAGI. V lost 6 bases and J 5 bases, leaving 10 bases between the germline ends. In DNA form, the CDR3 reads TGTGCCAGCAGGGGGCTGAGGACTGAAGCTTTCTTT. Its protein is CASRGLRTEAFF.

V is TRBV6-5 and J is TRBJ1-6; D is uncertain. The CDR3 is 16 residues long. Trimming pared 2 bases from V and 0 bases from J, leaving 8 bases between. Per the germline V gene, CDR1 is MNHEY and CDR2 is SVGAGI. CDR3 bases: TGTGCCAGCAGTTACGTAGGGAGCTCCTATAATTCACCCCTCCACTTT. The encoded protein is CASSYVGSSYNSPLHF.

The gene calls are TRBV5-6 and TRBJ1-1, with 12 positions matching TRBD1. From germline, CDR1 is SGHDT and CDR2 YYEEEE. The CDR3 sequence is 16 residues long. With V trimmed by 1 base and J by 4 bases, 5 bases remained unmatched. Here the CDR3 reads CASSLYGDRGLTEAFF. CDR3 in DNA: TGTGCCAGCAGCTTGTATGGGGACAGGGGGCTCACTGAAGCTTTCTTT.

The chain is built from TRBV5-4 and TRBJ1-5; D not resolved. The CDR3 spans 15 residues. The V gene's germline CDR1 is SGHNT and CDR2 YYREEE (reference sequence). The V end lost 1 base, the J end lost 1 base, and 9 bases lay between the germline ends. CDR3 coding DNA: TGTGCCAGCAGCTTGTTCGGAGCAAGCAATCAGCCCCAGCATTTT. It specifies CASSLFGASNQPQHF.

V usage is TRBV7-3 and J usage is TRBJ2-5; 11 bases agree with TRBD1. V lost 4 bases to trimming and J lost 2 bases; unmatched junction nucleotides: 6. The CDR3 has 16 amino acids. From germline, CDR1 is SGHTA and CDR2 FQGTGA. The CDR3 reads CASSSGTGGGQETQYF. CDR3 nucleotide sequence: TGTGCCAGCAGCTCCGGGACAGGGGGAGGACAAGAGACCCAGTACTTC.

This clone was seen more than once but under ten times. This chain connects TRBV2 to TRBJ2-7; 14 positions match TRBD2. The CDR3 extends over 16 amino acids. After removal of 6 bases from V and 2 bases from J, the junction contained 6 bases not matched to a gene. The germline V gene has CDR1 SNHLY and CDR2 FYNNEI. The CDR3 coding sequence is TGTGCCAGCAGGGGACTAGCGGGAGTGCGAACCTACGAGCAGTACTTC. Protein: CASRGLAGVRTYEQYF.

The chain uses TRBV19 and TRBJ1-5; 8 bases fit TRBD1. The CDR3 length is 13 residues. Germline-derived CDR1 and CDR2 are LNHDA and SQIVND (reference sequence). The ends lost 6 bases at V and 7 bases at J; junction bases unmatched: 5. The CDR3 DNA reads TGTGCCAGTAGCCGGACAGGGAAACAGCCCCAGCATTTT. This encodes CASSRTGKQPQHF.

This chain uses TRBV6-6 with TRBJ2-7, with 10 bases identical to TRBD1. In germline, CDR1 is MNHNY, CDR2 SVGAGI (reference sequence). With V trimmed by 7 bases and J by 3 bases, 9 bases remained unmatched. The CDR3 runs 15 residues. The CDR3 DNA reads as TGTGCCAGCACCCTGGACGGGACAGGGGTCTACGAGCAGTACTTC. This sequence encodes CASTLDGTGVYEQYF.

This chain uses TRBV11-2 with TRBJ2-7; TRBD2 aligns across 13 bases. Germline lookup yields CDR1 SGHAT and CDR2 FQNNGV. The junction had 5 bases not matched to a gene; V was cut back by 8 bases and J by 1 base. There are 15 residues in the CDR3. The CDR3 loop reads CASLGLAGTSYEQYF. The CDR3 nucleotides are TGTGCCAGCCTGGGACTAGCGGGAACTTCCTACGAGCAGTACTTC.

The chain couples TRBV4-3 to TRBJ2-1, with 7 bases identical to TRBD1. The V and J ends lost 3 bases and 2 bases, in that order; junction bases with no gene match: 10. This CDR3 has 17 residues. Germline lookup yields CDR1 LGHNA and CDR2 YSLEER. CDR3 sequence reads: CASSQGTVPMTYNEQFF. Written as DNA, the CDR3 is TGCGCCAGCAGCCAGGGGACAGTCCCAATGACCTACAATGAGCAGTTCTTC.

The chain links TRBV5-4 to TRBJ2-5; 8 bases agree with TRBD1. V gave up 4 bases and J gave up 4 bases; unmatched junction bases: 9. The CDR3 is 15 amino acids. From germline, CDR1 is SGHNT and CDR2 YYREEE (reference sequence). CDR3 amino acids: CASSRTGFERETQYF. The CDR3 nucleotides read TGTGCCAGCAGCCGGACAGGGTTCGAGAGAGAGACCCAGTACTTC.

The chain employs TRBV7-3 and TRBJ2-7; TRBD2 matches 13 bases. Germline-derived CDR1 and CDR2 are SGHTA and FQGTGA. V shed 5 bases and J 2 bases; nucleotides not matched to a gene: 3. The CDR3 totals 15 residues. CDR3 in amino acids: CASSPGLAGTYEQYF. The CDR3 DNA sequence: TGTGCCAGCAGCCCGGGACTAGCGGGAACCTACGAGCAGTACTTC.

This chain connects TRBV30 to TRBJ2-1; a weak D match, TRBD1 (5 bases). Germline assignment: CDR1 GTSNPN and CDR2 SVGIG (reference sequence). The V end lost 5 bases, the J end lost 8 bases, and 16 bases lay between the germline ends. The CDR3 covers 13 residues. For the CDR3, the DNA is TGTGCCTGGGCTCACACGAAGGGGCATGAGCAGTTCTTC. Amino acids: CAWAHTKGHEQFF.

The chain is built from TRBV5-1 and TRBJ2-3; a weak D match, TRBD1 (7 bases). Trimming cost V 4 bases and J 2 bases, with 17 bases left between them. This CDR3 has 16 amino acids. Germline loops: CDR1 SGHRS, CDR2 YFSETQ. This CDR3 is CASSLGGQESTDTQYF. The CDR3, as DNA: TGCGCCAGCAGCCTGGGAGGACAGGAGTCCACAGATACGCAGTATTTT.

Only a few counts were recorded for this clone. The CDR3 region has the DNA TGTGCCAGCAGCGACGGGACTAGCGGGTTGTACGAGCAGTACTTC. This sequence encodes CASSDGTSGLYEQYF. The rearrangement joins TRBV6-5 to TRBJ2-7, with 12 nucleotides matching TRBD2. The CDR3 totals 15 residues. V shed 6 bases, J shed 4 bases, and the junction held 7 bases outside the gene matches. Germline CDR1 reads MNHEY; CDR2 reads SVGAGI.